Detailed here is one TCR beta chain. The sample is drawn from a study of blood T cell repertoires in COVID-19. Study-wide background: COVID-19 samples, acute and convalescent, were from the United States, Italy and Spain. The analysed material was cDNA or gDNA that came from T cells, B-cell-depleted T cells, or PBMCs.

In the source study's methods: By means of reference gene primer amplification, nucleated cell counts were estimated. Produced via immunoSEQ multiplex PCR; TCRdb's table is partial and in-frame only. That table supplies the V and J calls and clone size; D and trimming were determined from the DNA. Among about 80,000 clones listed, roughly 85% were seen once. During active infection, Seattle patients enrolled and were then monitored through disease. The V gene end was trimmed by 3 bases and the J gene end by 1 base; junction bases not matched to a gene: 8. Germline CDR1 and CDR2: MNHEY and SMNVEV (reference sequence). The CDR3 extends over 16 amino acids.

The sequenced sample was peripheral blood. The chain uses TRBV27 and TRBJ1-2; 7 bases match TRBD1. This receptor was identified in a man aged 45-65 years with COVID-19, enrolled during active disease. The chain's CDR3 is CASSFYLRDSNYGYTF. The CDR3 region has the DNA TGTGCCAGCAGTTTCTACCTCCGGGACAGTAACTATGGCTACACCTTC.